This T cell receptor (beta chain) was profiled in a study of spatial heterogeneity in lung cancer. For the study at large: Mean representation of each unique TCR and UMI combination in the raw reads exceeded eight occurrences. Study conclusions and caveats: Detection of ubiquitous tumor TCRs in blood was higher at resection than follow-up.

A unique molecular identifier was attached to every TCR cDNA molecule. TCRdb re-called the 5' RACE reads with MiXCR, one entry per CDR3 protein. Here the sample spans 60,000 or so distinct CDR3 sequences, about 6.6% being singletons. Time point of the sample: sample taken at primary tumor resection. TCRs were sequenced from unsorted whole RNA of tumor, nontumor lung or PBMC. The CDR3 sequence is 15 residues long. Looked up from germline, CDR1 is MNHEY and CDR2 is SVGEGT. J gave up 3 bases and V 4 bases, and 5 bases lay outside the gene matches. As for this clonotype: The antigen is undetermined.

The sequence derives from a female donor with early-stage non-small cell lung cancer. Sequenced here: PBMCs, sampled at surgery. The gene calls are TRBV6-2 or TRBV6-3 and TRBJ2-3; 9 bases line up with TRBD2. CDR3 loop: CASSFGLANTDTQYF. The CDR3 DNA follows: TGTGCCAGCAGTTTCGGACTAGCGAATACAGATACGCAGTATTTT.